Below, one T cell receptor (beta chain) is given with its context. Its antigen is unidentified. The data were taken from a study of shared clonotypes between healthy human individuals. Naive CD8 cells were CD45RO-negative, positively selected for CCR7, excluding terminally differentiated effector memory CD45RA+ cells. The repertoire was sequenced with immunoSEQ multiplex PCR; TCRdb's copy has only in-frame clones and lacks some. The data show about 700,000 clones, about 90% seen once. Study-wide results and caveats: Sorted-subset sequencing, rarefaction showed, was incomplete despite large depth.

The V end lost 3 bases, the J end lost 4 bases, and 13 bases lay between the germline ends. The germline V gene encodes CDR1 MNHEY and CDR2 SMNVEV (reference sequence). CDR3 size: 14 residues. The V call is TRBV27, the J call TRBJ2-7; the D gene is possibly TRBD1 (6 bases). This clonotype was sampled from a young man in good health. The specimen sequenced was naive CD8+ T cells sorted from blood. CDR3 sequence reads: CASSFLDRSYEQYF. The CDR3 DNA follows: TGTGCCAGCAGTTTCCTGGACAGAAGTTACGAGCAGTACTTC.